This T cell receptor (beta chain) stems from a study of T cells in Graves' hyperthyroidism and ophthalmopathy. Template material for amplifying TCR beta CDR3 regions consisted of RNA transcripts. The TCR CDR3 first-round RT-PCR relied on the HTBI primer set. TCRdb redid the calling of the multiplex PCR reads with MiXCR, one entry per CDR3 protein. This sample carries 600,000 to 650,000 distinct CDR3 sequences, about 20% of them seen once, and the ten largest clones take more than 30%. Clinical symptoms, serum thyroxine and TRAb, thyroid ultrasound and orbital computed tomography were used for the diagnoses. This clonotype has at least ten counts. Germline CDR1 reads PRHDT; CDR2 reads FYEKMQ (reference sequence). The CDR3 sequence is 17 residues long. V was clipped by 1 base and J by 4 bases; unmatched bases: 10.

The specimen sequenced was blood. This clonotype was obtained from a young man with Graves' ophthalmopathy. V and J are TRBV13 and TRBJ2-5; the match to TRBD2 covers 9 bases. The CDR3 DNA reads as TGTGCCAGCAGCTTAGACGAGGCTAGCGGGGAGGTAGAGACCCAGTACTTC. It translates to CASSLDEASGEVETQYF.